Presented here are 4 T cell receptor beta chains from one specimen sequenced in a study of liver allograft versus peripheral blood T cells. Overall study: The authors compared T cell receptor repertoires in transplanted livers with those in the peripheral blood of recipients.

Using its own MiXCR run on the reads, TCRdb lists one record per CDR3 protein. The sample includes some 7,000 distinct CDR3 sequences, 16% of them seen just once. Receptors originate from a human patient who had a liver transplant. Some T cells may trace back to the graft donor.

As for this clonotype: One base away lies a much larger clone, so this may be a sequencing read error. The chain is built from TRBV6-1 and TRBJ1-4, with D possibly matching TRBD1 (6 bases). This CDR3 is 14 amino acids long. Germline V gene sequence: CDR1 MNHNS, CDR2 SASEGT. CDR3 bases: TGTTCCAGCAGGACCGGGGGACAACCCGAAAAACTGTTTTTT. Encoded protein: CSSRTGGQPEKLFF.

This clonotype was counted a few times. Given a much more abundant clone one base away, this may be a read error. V and J are TRBV6-1 and TRBJ1-2; 7 bases line up with TRBD1. The CDR3 is 12 amino acids. The germline CDR1 and CDR2 sequences are MNHNS and SASEGT. The CDR3 nucleotides are TGTGTCAGCTGGGGACAGACCTATGGCTACACCTTC. This translates into CVSWGQTYGYTF.

This chain uses TRBV12-3 or TRBV12-4 with TRBJ1-2, with 7 bases aligning to TRBD1. This CDR3 has 15 amino acids. After removal of 3 bases from V and 1 base from J, the junction contained 5 bases not matched to a gene. CDR3: CASSLIYRGNYGYTF. The DNA of the CDR3 is TGTGCCAGCAGTTTGATCTACAGGGGTAACTATGGCTACACCTTC.

This clonotype rates as medium-sized (0.01 to 0.1%). The chain couples TRBV19 to TRBJ1-2; 11 positions match TRBD1. The V segment lost 5 bases and the J segment 5 bases; nucleotides outside the gene matches: 4. The germline gives CDR1 LNHDA, CDR2 SQIVND (reference sequence). This CDR3 region has 14 residues. The CDR3 bases are TGTGCCAGTAGTGCCGGGACAGGGGGTTATGGCTACACCTTC. This translates into CASSAGTGGYGYTF. Drawing the rest from reference TRBV19 and TRBJ1-2, the complete variable domain is DGGITQSPKYLFRKEGQNVTLSCEQNLNHDAMYWYRQDPGQGLRLIYYSQIVNDFQKGDIAEGYSVSREKKESFPLTVTSAQKNPTAFYLCASSAGTGGYGYTFGSGTRLTVV.